Presented here are 5 T cell receptor beta chains from one specimen sequenced in a study of shared clonotypes between healthy human individuals. Clones were sequenced by immunoSEQ multiplex PCR, and TCRdb holds only the in-frame ones, with some missing. The table records a few million clones, 80% to 95% of them present only once. Sequencing used naive CD4+ T cells from PBMCs. Regarding subset: CD45RA+ positively selected. The source of these receptors is a man younger than 35 in good health. Some clones in this sample may be carry-over from other donors' samples.

CDR3 sequence (DNA): TGCAGCGTTGACAGGGGCTATGGCTACACCTTC. Its translation: CSVDRGYGYTF. This chain links TRBV29-1 with TRBJ1-2, with D tentatively TRBD1 (6 bases). The CDR3 runs 11 residues. The germline gives CDR1 SQVTM, CDR2 ANQGSEA. The V gene lost 3 bases and the J gene lost 4 bases, with 6 bases spanning the gap.

The CDR3 DNA reads as TGTGCCAGCAGAGACAGCAGTACGCAGTATTTT. The encoded protein is CASRDSSTQYF. This chain joins TRBV6-1 and TRBJ2-3; D might be TRBD1 (5 bases). V lost 6 bases and J 8 bases, leaving 9 bases between the germline ends. Germline CDR1 MNHNS, CDR2 SASEGT. The CDR3 extends over 11 amino acids.

This chain connects TRBV28 to TRBJ2-3; D gene ambiguous. The germline V gene has CDR1 MDHEN and CDR2 SYDVKM. The CDR3 length is 13 residues. The V end lost 5 bases, the J end lost 4 bases, and 10 bases lay between the germline ends. The CDR3 sequence is CASSAVNPDTQYF. As DNA, the CDR3 is TGTGCCAGCAGTGCTGTCAACCCAGATACGCAGTATTTT.

V is TRBV30 and J is TRBJ1-5; possibly TRBD1 for D (6 bases). Germline V CDR1 and CDR2: GTSNPN, SVGIG (reference sequence). Trimming cost V 3 bases and J 4 bases, with 10 bases left between them. This CDR3 is built from 13 residues. The CDR3 bases are TGTGCCTGGAGAAGGACAGCAAATCAGCCCCAGCATTTT. This encodes CAWRRTANQPQHF.

This chain joins TRBV7-8 and TRBJ2-7; 9 bases agree with TRBD2. The germline V gene has CDR1 SGHVS and CDR2 FQNEAQ. This CDR3 is 17 amino acids long. V shed 2 bases, J shed 6 bases, and the junction held 14 bases outside the gene matches. CDR3 amino acids: CASSLSGLAGSLGEQYF. DNA of the CDR3: TGTGCCAGCAGCTTAAGCGGGCTAGCGGGGAGTCTAGGCGAGCAGTACTTC.